The text below deals with one TCR beta chain. Germline lookup yields CDR1 GTSNPN and CDR2 SVGIG (reference sequence). The germline V and J ends were trimmed by 1 base and 0 bases, with 13 bases remaining between them. This CDR3 is built from 16 residues. These data come from a study of blood T cell repertoires in COVID-19. Overall study: The origin of the acute and convalescent COVID-19 samples was the United States, Italy and Spain. From T cells, B-cell-depleted T cells, or PBMCs came the material, which was cDNA or gDNA.

Original processing notes: For nucleated cells, counts were estimated from reference gene primer amplification. The repertoire was sequenced with immunoSEQ multiplex PCR; TCRdb's copy has only in-frame clones and lacks some. The V and J calls and clone size are taken from that table; D and trimming were inferred from the DNA. Counted here are 50,000 or so clones, approximately 85% occurring once; the ten biggest clones make up 15% to 20%. Input material: peripheral blood. V usage is TRBV30 and J usage is TRBJ1-3; TRBD1 is a possible D gene (5 bases). This receptor was taken from a human donor in a cohort sampled during active COVID-19. The CDR3 protein is CAWSAAGGASGNTIYF. The CDR3 DNA follows: TGTGCCTGGAGTGCGGCGGGGGGAGCCTCTGGAAACACCATATATTTT.